This T cell receptor (beta chain) was identified in a study of cytomegalovirus exposure and HLA in healthy donors. Study details: The 130 or so validation repertoires, a later analysis reported, used the same platform as the approximately 670 repertoires from the first cohort.

Sequencing was performed with immunoSEQ multiplex PCR; in TCRdb, only in-frame clones are kept and a portion is missing. The sample lists approximately 160,000 clones, around nine tenths occurring once. Overall study results and limits: Using the classifier, cytomegalovirus status was reportedly diagnosed with high specificity and sensitivity. In a later analysis, first-cohort TCR clusters were found to tend to co-occur in the 95 to 150 validation repertoires.

CDR1 and CDR2 from the germline V gene are SGHRS and YFSETQ. The CDR3 runs to 13 residues. With V trimmed by 8 bases and J by 11 bases, 8 bases remained unmatched. A roughly 120-subject validation cohort, separate from the approximately 720-subject first cohort, supplied the donors. The sample holds a few counts of this clone. Its antigen is as yet unknown. This sequence originates from a young woman in good health and CMV-seronegative. The sequencing sample was made of PBMCs. This sequence joins TRBV5-1 and TRBJ1-6; the match to TRBD1 covers 9 bases. CDR3 protein: CASTRDRDPPLHF. The CDR3 DNA reads as TGCGCCAGTACCAGGGACAGGGATCCACCCCTCCACTTT.